A selection of T cell receptor beta chains follows, all from one sample in a study of cytomegalovirus exposure and HLA in healthy donors. Measured with immunoSEQ multiplex PCR; TCRdb has only the in-frame clones, and not every one. This table has 100,000 to 150,000 clones, around 80% appearing once. The specimen was PBMCs. The receptor source for this set is a woman aged 35 to 49 in good health and CMV-seronegative. Each CDR3 is given with its conserved first and last residue. The D gene is left open where the match is weak. Some rows have no size entry. The others give once, few or many, or a class for an expanded clone.

J gene	V gene	D gene	clone size	CDR3 DNA	CDR3 protein
TRBJ1-2	TRBV19	TRBD1	.	TGTGCCAGTAGCTTCGACAGGGGCTATGGCTACACCTTC	CASSFDRGYGYTF
TRBJ2-5	TRBV19	TRBD1	.	TGTGCCAGTAGTATGACAGGGCGGTTCGGAGAGACCCAGTACTTC	CASSMTGRFGETQYF
TRBJ1-3	TRBV29-1	.	.	TGCAGCGCGGGTTCAACGGCTCCTGGAAACACCATATATTTT	CSAGSTAPGNTIYF
TRBJ2-3	TRBV28	.	.	TGTGCCAGCAGTCTCCGACTCGACACAGATACGCAGTATTTT	CASSLRLDTDTQYF
TRBJ2-1	TRBV27	.	.	TGTGCCACCAAGCTTAGCAATGAGCAGTTCTTC	CATKLSNEQFF
TRBJ2-1	TRBV30	.	.	TGTGCCTGGATGGCCGATCAGGGTGAGCAGTTCTTC	CAWMADQGEQFF
TRBJ1-6	TRBV30	.	few	TGTGCCTGGAGTGTAAGGTTGGGGAGCTCCTATAATTCACCCCTCCACTTT	CAWSVRLGSSYNSPLHF
TRBJ2-7	TRBV4-1	.	.	TGCGCCAGCAGCCAAGAGGTCTACTACGAGCAGTACTTC	CASSQEVYYEQYF
TRBJ1-3	TRBV6-5	.	.	TGTGCCAGCAGCGACAGGTTGGCTGGAAACACCATATATTTT	CASSDRLAGNTIYF
TRBJ2-2	TRBV5-6	.	.	TGTGCCAGCAATTCCGGGAACACCGGGGAGCTGTTTTTT	CASNSGNTGELFF
TRBJ1-2	TRBV6-5	.	.	TGTGCCAGCAGTTACAGGGGGTATGGCTACACCTTC	CASSYRGYGYTF
TRBJ2-7	TRBV19	TRBD2	once	TGTGCCCGTGTTAACGGGACTAGCGGGAAAAGGGGGCTTAGTGAGCAGTACTTC	CARVNGTSGKRGLSEQYF
TRBJ2-3	TRBV27	TRBD2	.	TGTGCCAGCAGTTTAACTAGCGGGAGCACAGATACGCAGTATTTT	CASSLTSGSTDTQYF
TRBJ2-7	TRBV2	TRBD1	.	TGTGCCAGCAGTGAAAGGGACAGGGGGACTCTAGCCTACGAGCAGTACTTC	CASSERDRGTLAYEQYF
TRBJ2-1	TRBV27	.	.	TGTGCCAGCAGTCCACAGACCTTATACGGTGAGCAGTTCTTC	CASSPQTLYGEQFF
TRBJ1-2	TRBV6-5	TRBD1	once	TGTGCCAGCAGTTACTCGATGCAGGGGGCGAATGGCTACACCTTC	CASSYSMQGANGYTF
TRBJ2-7	TRBV7-3	TRBD1	.	TGTGCCAGCAGCTTAGGGACAGGGGAAGACGAGCAGTACTTC	CASSLGTGEDEQYF
TRBJ1-2	TRBV7-8	.	.	TGTGCCAGCAGCCAGCTATCAGGGGCTACCATCTATGGCTACACCTTC	CASSQLSGATIYGYTF
TRBJ2-3	TRBV30	.	.	TGTGCCTGGAGTGTATACGGGGGAGGAGATACGCAGTATTTT	CAWSVYGGGDTQYF
TRBJ2-2	TRBV7-6	TRBD1	.	TGTGCCAGCAGCCGGACAGGACCCGGGGAGCTGTTTTTT	CASSRTGPGELFF
TRBJ2-3	TRBV5-1	TRBD1	.	TGCGCCAGCAGCTTCGGACAGGGCAAGGATACGCAGTATTTT	CASSFGQGKDTQYF
TRBJ1-1	TRBV11-2	TRBD1	.	TGTGCCAGCAGCTTCAGGGGGCTCGGCACTGAAGCTTTCTTT	CASSFRGLGTEAFF
TRBJ2-1	TRBV5-4	.	few	TGTGCCAGCAGCTTGGGAGATGGGGGCGATGAGCAGTTCTTC	CASSLGDGGDEQFF
TRBJ2-1	TRBV7-3	TRBD2	.	TGTGCCAGCAGTTTCGGGGAGGGCAATGAGCAGTTCTTC	CASSFGEGNEQFF
TRBJ2-1	TRBV5-1	TRBD2	.	TGCGCCAGCAGCTTGGCGGTAGCGGGAGGCTATGAGCAGTTCTTC	CASSLAVAGGYEQFF
TRBJ1-1	TRBV19	TRBD1	.	TGTGCCAGTAGTATAGATCCTAAAGGGGGCAGTGCTGAAGCTTTCTTT	CASSIDPKGGSAEAFF
TRBJ2-7	TRBV18	TRBD2	.	TGTGCCAGCTCACCGCAGGGAGCGGGGACCTACGAGCAGTACTTC	CASSPQGAGTYEQYF
TRBJ2-7	TRBV7-8	TRBD2	.	TGTGCCAGCAGCTTAGCGGCGGGAGCCTACGAGCAGTACTTC	CASSLAAGAYEQYF
TRBJ1-1	TRBV28	.	once	TGTGCCAGCAGTTTACCAGGGGAGGGTGGAGGCACTGAAGCTTTCTTT	CASSLPGEGGGTEAFF
TRBJ1-4	TRBV18	.	few	TGTGCCAGCTCACACGGCGCAGGGGCGGTTAATGAAAAACTGTTTTTT	CASSHGAGAVNEKLFF
TRBJ1-6	TRBV19	TRBD1	few	TGTGCCAGTAGTAGACAGGGGCAAAATAATTCACCCCTCCACTTT	CASSRQGQNNSPLHF
TRBJ2-7	TRBV5-6	TRBD1	.	TGTGCCAGCAGCCTGGGACAGGGTGTCTACGAGCAGTACTTC	CASSLGQGVYEQYF
TRBJ1-5	TRBV28	TRBD1	.	TGTGCCAGCAGTGTACCGCAGGGGGCGAATCAGCCCCAGCATTTT	CASSVPQGANQPQHF
TRBJ2-5	TRBV30	.	.	TGTGCCTGTGCTGGGCTTAACGAGAAGGCCCAGTACTTC	CACAGLNEKAQYF
TRBJ2-7	TRBV18	TRBD1	few	TGTGCCAGCTCACCACCGATGGGGACAGGGTGGCACGAGCAGTACTTC	CASSPPMGTGWHEQYF
TRBJ2-2	TRBV6-4	TRBD1	.	TGTGCCAGCAGCGAGGGACAGGCAGTGGGGGAGCTGTTTTTT	CASSEGQAVGELFF
TRBJ1-2	TRBV7-9	TRBD1	few	TGTGCCAGCAGCTCGAGGGACAGGGCTGGCTACACCTTC	CASSSRDRAGYTF
TRBJ2-3	TRBV6-1	.	few	TGTGCCAGCACCCTCGTGGGTGAGAGGCATGATACGCAGTATTTT	CASTLVGERHDTQYF